The 8 T cell receptor beta chains presented below share a single source sample, sequenced in a study of beta chain features in type 1 diabetes. Isolated RNA was reverse transcribed in full, so expressed TCRB transcripts were sequenced. TCRdb's table, derived via immunoSEQ multiplex PCR, lists solely in-frame clones and lacks some. The sample gives fewer than 550,000 clones, more than 9.5% of which show up once; approximately 0.05% is in the top ten. The sequenced sample consisted of naive CD4+ T cells from blood. These receptors were obtained from a woman under 30 in good health.

In its sample, this clone was seen a few times. This rearrangement joins TRBV7-3 to TRBJ2-5; D could derive from TRBD1 or TRBD2 (5 bases each). Germline CDR1 and CDR2: SGHTA and FQGTGA. V was trimmed by 5 bases and J by 3 bases, leaving 13 bases between them. The CDR3 loop spans 14 amino acids. CDR3 in amino acids: CASSRSGQKETQYF. DNA of the CDR3: TGTGCCAGCAGCCGGTCGGGGCAGAAAGAGACCCAGTACTTC.

This clone was seen more than once but under ten times. The chain links TRBV5-1 to TRBJ1-6; TRBD1 matches 8 bases. This CDR3 contains 14 residues. CDR1 and CDR2 (germline): SGHRS, YFSETQ. V gave up 3 bases and J gave up 8 bases; unmatched junction bases: 4. Here the CDR3 reads CASSSGQGYSPLHF. The CDR3 nucleotides read TGCGCCAGCAGCTCCGGACAGGGATATTCACCCCTCCACTTT. The whole variable domain, filled in from reference TRBV5-1 and TRBJ1-6, reads KAGVTQTPRYLIKTRGQQVTLSCSPISGHRSVSWYQQTPGQGLQFLFEYFSETQRNKGNFPGRFSGRQFSNSRSEMNVSTLELGDSALYLCASSSGQGYSPLHFGNGTRLTVT.

This clone appeared a few times. This chain links TRBV29-1 with TRBJ1-4, with D possibly matching TRBD1 (5 bases). V was shortened by 6 bases and J by 6 bases, with 11 bases between the two germline ends. This CDR3 comprises 12 residues. Germline CDR1 reads SQVTM; CDR2 reads ANQGSEA. The CDR3 DNA is TGCAGCGTCGGGACCGGGTATGAAAAACTGTTTTTT. Translation: CSVGTGYEKLFF.

This clone was seen a handful of times. The chain carries TRBV5-1 and TRBJ2-7; D could derive from TRBD1 or TRBD2 (5 bases each). CDR1 and CDR2 (germline): SGHRS, YFSETQ. This CDR3 is built from 16 residues. V was shortened by 0 bases and J by 2 bases, with 15 bases between the two germline ends. The CDR3 protein is CASSLVAGLGAYEQYF. The CDR3 DNA sequence: TGCGCCAGCAGCTTGGTTGCGGGCCTGGGGGCCTACGAGCAGTACTTC.

This clone was counted between two and nine times. This chain joins TRBV12-5 and TRBJ2-1; D may be TRBD2 (6 bases). The V gene's germline CDR1 is LGHNT and CDR2 FRNRAP. Trimming left V 1 base short and J 7 bases short, with 23 bases between. The CDR3 sequence is 18 residues long. The CDR3 loop is CASGLALAGPLTRNEQFF. CDR3 in DNA: TGTGCTAGTGGTTTGGCCCTCGCGGGGCCCTTGACTAGGAATGAGCAGTTCTTC.

This rearrangement joins TRBV29-1 to TRBJ1-6, with D possibly being TRBD1 (6 bases). The CDR3 is 11 residues long. Germline lookup yields CDR1 SQVTM and CDR2 ANQGSEA. V was cut by 7 bases and J by 10 bases, with 11 bases left in between. This CDR3 reads CSEGGWSPLHF. DNA for the CDR3: TGCAGCGAGGGGGGGTGGTCACCCCTCCACTTT.

V gene TRBV18 combines with J gene TRBJ2-7; D possibly corresponds to TRBD2 (6 bases). In germline, CDR1 is KGHSH, CDR2 LQKENI. V was pared by 3 bases and J by 6 bases, with 12 bases between. The CDR3 is made up of 13 amino acids. CDR3 residues: CASSPRRGGEQYV. The DNA for the CDR3 is TGTGCCAGCTCACCTAGGAGGGGTGGCGAGCAGTACGTC.

The genes are TRBV18 and TRBJ1-4; a possible D gene is TRBD1 (5 bases). The CDR3 spans 15 residues. The germline gives CDR1 KGHSH, CDR2 LQKENI. The V end was cut by 6 bases, the J end by 6 bases, with 17 bases between. CDR3 sequence (DNA): TGTGCCAGCTCCCAAGGGCTGGGGGACGATGAAAAACTGTTTTTT. Protein product: CASSQGLGDDEKLFF.